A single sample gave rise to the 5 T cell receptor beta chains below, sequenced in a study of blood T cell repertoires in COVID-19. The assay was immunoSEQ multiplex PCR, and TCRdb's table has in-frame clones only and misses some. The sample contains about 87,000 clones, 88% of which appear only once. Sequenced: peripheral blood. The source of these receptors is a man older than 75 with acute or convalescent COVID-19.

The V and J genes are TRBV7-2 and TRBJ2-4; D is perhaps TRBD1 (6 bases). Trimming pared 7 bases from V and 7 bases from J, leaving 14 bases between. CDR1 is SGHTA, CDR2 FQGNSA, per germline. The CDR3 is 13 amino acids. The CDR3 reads CASTGGSRNIQYF. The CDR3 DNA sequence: TGTGCCAGCACTGGGGGCAGCCGGAACATTCAGTACTTC.

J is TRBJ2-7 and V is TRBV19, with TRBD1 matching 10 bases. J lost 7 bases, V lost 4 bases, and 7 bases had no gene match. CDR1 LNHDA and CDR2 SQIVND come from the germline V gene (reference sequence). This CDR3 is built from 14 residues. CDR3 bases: TGTGCCAGTAGTACCGGGACAGGGGTATTGGAGCAGTACTTC. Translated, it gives CASSTGTGVLEQYF.

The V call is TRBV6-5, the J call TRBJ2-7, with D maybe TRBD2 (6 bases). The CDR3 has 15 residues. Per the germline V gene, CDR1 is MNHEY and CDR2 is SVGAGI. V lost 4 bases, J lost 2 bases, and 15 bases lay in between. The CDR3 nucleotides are TGTGCCAGCAGTTTTTACCCTGGAGGGCCCTACGAGCAGTACTTC. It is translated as CASSFYPGGPYEQYF.

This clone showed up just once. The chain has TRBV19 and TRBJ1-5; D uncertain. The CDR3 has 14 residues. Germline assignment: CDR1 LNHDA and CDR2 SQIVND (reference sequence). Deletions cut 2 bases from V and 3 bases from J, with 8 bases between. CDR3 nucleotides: TGTGCCAGTAGTATATCACAGATCAATCAGCCCCAGCATTTT. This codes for CASSISQINQPQHF.

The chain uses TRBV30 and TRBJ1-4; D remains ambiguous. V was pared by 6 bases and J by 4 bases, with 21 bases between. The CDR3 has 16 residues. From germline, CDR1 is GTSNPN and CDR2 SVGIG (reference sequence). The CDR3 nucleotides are TGTGCCTGCCCTGCCGGGAGTCGGGCAGGTAATGAAAAACTGTTTTTT. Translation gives CACPAGSRAGNEKLFF.